This TCR beta chain was sequenced during a study of shared T cell receptors in the human thymus. This table comes from immunoSEQ multiplex PCR, and its TCRdb copy is limited to in-frame clones, with some not included. This sample has roughly 560,000 clones, with about 80% found just once. V shed 6 bases and J 1 base; nucleotides not matched to a gene: 10. The CDR3 is 17 residues long. The germline V gene encodes CDR1 SGHRS and CDR2 YFSETQ. These data also formed part of another study, on human thymus T cells. That investigation notes: Obtained as resections during corrective heart surgery, the thymus tissue was then studied. Related research reported highly overlapping thymic repertoires among unrelated individuals.

The chain is built from TRBV5-1 and TRBJ2-1; 10 bases agree with TRBD2. The receptor comes from a boy under two years old with a congenital heart defect. Sequenced input: thymocytes. The CDR3 spells CASTRGKREGSYNEQFF. CDR3 DNA sequence: TGCGCCAGCACCCGAGGCAAGCGGGAGGGGTCCTACAATGAGCAGTTCTTC.